Listed below are T cell receptor beta chains from one sample, sequenced in a study of somatic mutations in cytotoxic T cells in rheumatoid arthritis. The protocol was immunoSEQ multiplex PCR, while the TCRdb copy is restricted to in-frame clones and leaves out a portion. The table lists over 2,000 clones, around four fifths of them singletons. Sequencing was carried out using CD8+ T cells sorted from blood. The receptor set was obtained from an older woman with rheumatoid arthritis. The CDR3 runs from the conserved cysteine through the conserved F or W. The D gene is left open where the match is weak. Size is stated for part of the rows, as once, few or many counts, or as a class when the clone is expanded.

j_call | v_call | cdr3_length | clone_size | d_call | cdr3_aa | cdr3_nt
TRBJ2-1 | TRBV7-6 | 18 | NA | TRBD1 | CASSLVGRTGFGVNEQFF | TGTGCCAGCAGCTTAGTAGGACGGACAGGGTTCGGAGTGAATGAGCAGTTCTTC
TRBJ1-5 | TRBV4-3 | 19 | NA | TRBD1 | CASSQPRDRDLYSNQPQHF | TGCGCCAGCAGCCAACCGCGGGACAGGGATTTATATAGCAATCAGCCCCAGCATTTT
TRBJ2-5 | TRBV7-2 | 16 | NA | NA | CASSPSWGEDQETQYF | TGTGCCAGCTCCCCTAGCTGGGGGGAGGACCAAGAGACCCAGTACTTC
TRBJ2-7 | TRBV5-4 | 17 | NA | TRBD2 | CASSGGGLAGFSYEQYF | TGTGCCAGCAGCGGCGGGGGACTAGCGGGATTCTCCTACGAGCAGTACTTC
TRBJ2-7 | TRBV5-6 | 14 | once | TRBD2 | CASSSGTSGSEQYF | TGTGCCAGCAGTTCCGGGACTAGCGGGAGCGAGCAGTACTTC
TRBJ2-7 | TRBV5-8 | 13 | NA | NA | CASSLRGAEEQYF | TGTGCCAGCAGCTTGCGGGGGGCGGAAGAGCAGTACTTC
TRBJ1-5 | TRBV4-1 | 15 | NA | NA | CASSPLGAGDQPQHF | TGCGCCAGCAGCCCTCTAGGGGCGGGGGACCAGCCCCAGCATTTT
TRBJ2-1 | TRBV19 | 15 | NA | TRBD1 | CASSIRDRGLDEQFF | TGTGCCAGTAGTATAAGGGACAGGGGTTTGGATGAGCAGTTCTTC
TRBJ2-7 | TRBV27 | 15 | NA | TRBD2 | CASSLWGSGNYEQYF | TGTGCCAGCAGTCTTTGGGGGAGCGGGAACTACGAGCAGTACTTC
TRBJ2-1 | TRBV6-4 | 15 | NA | TRBD1 | CASSDETGGYNEQFF | TGTGCCAGCAGTGACGAGACAGGGGGCTACAATGAGCAGTTCTTC
TRBJ1-1 | TRBV7-2 | 15 | NA | NA | CASSLLGGVVGEAFF | TGTGCCAGCAGCCTTCTAGGAGGGGTCGTTGGTGAAGCTTTCTTT
TRBJ2-7 | TRBV5-1 | 13 | once | TRBD1 | CASSHTGGYEQYF | TGCGCCAGCAGTCATACAGGGGGCTACGAGCAGTACTTC
TRBJ2-1 | TRBV6-5 | 15 | once | TRBD2 | CASSYSGRGNNEQFF | TGTGCCAGCAGTTACAGCGGGAGAGGAAACAATGAGCAGTTCTTC
TRBJ2-1 | TRBV28 | 14 | NA | NA | CASSLRGLANEQFF | TGTGCCAGCAGTCTCAGAGGACTTGCCAATGAGCAGTTCTTC
TRBJ2-7 | TRBV7-2 | 14 | NA | NA | CASSAPGHNYEQYF | TGTGCCAGCAGTGCCCCGGGACATAACTACGAGCAGTACTTC
TRBJ2-7 | TRBV5-6 | 13 | NA | TRBD2 | CASSPGLGNEQYF | TGTGCCAGCAGCCCGGGACTAGGCAACGAGCAGTACTTC
TRBJ2-5 | TRBV27 | 15 | NA | TRBD2 | CASSYTSGHVETQYF | TGTGCCAGCAGTTACACTAGCGGGCACGTAGAGACCCAGTACTTC
TRBJ1-3 | TRBV28 | 15 | NA | NA | CASRPQAVLGNTIYF | TGTGCCAGCAGACCTCAAGCGGTGCTTGGAAACACCATATATTTT
TRBJ2-7 | TRBV4-3 | 17 | NA | NA | CASSQDPPSQGSHEQYF | TGCGCCAGCAGCCAAGACCCTCCCTCACAGGGTTCCCACGAGCAGTACTTC
TRBJ1-4 | TRBV15 | 16 | once | NA | CATSREDLGLGEKLFF | TGTGCCACCAGCAGAGAGGACCTAGGACTGGGTGAAAAACTGTTTTTT
TRBJ1-5 | TRBV19 | 16 | NA | TRBD1 | CASSPIIDREDQPQHF | TGTGCCAGTAGTCCCATTATCGACAGGGAAGATCAGCCCCAGCATTTT